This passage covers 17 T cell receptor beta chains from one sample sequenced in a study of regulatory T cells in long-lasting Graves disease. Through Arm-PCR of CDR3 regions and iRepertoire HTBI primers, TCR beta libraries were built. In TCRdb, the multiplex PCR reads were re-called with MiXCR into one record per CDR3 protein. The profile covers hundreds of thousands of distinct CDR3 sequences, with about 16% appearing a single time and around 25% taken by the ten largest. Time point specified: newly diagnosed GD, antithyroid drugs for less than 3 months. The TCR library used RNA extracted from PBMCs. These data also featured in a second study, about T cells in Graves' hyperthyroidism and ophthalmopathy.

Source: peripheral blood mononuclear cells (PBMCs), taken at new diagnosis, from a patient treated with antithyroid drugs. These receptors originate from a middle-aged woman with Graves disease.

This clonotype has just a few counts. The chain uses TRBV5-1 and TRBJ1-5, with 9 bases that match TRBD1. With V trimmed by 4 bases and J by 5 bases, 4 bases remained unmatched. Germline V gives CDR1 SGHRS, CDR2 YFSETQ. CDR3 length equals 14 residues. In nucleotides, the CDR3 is TGCGCCAGCAGCACGGGACAGGGCGATCAGCCCCAGCATTTT. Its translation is CASSTGQGDQPQHF.

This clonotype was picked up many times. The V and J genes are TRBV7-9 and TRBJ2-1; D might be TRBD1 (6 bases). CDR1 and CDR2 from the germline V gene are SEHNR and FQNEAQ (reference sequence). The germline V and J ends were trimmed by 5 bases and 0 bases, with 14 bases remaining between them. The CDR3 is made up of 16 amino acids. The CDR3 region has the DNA TGTGCCAGCAGCGCCGCCGACAGGAGCTCCTACAATGAGCAGTTCTTC. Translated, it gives CASSAADRSSYNEQFF.

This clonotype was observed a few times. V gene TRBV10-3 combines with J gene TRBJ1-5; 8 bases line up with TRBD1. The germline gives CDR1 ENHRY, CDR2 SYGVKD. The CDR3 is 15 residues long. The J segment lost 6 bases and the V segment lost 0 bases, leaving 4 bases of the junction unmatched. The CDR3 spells CAISESAGGGQPQHF. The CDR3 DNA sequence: TGTGCCATCAGTGAGTCCGCAGGGGGCGGTCAGCCCCAGCATTTT.

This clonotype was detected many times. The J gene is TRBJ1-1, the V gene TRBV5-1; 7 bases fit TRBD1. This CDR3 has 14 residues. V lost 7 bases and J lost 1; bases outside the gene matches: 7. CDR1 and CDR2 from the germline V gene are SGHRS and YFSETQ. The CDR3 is CASGARGANTEAFF. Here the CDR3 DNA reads TGCGCCAGCGGCGCCAGGGGGGCGAACACTGAAGCTTTCTTT.

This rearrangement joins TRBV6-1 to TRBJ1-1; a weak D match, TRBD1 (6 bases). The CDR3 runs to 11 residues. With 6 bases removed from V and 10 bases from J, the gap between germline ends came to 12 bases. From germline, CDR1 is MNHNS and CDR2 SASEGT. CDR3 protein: CASRQTGPAFF. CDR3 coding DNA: TGTGCCAGCAGGCAAACAGGGCCAGCTTTCTTT.

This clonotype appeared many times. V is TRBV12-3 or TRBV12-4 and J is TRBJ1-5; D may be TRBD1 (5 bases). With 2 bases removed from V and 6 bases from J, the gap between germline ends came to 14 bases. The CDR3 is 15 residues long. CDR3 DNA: TGTGCCAGCAGTTTACAAGGGGCGTCATTTCAGCCCCAGCATTTT. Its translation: CASSLQGASFQPQHF.

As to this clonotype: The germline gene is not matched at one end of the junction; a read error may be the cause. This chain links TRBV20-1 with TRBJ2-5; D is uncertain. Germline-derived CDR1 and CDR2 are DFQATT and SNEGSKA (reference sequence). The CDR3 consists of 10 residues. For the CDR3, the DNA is TGCAGTGCTAGCGGTGAGAACCAGTACTTC. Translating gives CSASGENQYF.

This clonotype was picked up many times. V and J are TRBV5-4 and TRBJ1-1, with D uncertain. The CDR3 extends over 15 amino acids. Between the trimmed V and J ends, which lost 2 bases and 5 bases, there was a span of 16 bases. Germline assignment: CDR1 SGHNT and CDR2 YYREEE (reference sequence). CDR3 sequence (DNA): TGTGCCAGCAGCTTTCGAGCGGGTGGTGGAACTGAAGCTTTCTTT. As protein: CASSFRAGGGTEAFF.

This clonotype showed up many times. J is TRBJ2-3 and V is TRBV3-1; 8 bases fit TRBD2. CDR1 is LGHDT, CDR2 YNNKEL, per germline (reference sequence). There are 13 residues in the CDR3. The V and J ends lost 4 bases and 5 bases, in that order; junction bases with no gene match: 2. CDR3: CASSPGGEDTQYF. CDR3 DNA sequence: TGTGCCAGCAGCCCGGGGGGGGAAGATACGCAGTATTTT.

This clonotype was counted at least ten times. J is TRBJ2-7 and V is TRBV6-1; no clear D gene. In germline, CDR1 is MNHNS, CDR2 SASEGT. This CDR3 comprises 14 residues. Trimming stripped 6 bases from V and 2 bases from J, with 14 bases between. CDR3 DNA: TGTGCCAGCAGAACTTGGTCAGGAGCCTACGAGCAGTACTTC. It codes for CASRTWSGAYEQYF.

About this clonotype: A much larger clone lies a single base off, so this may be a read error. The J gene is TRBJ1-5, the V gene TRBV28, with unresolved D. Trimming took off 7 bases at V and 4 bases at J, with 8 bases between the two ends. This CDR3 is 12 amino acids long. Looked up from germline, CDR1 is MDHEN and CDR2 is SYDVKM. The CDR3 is CASNRPNQPQHF. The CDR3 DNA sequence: TGTGCCAGCAATCGTCCTAATCAGCCCCAGCATTTT.

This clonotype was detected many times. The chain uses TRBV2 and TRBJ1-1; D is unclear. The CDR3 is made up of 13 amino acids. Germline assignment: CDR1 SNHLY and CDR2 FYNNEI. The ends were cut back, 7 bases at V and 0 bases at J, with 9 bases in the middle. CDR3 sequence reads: CASNEEMNTEAFF. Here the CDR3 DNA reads TGTGCCAGCAATGAGGAAATGAACACTGAAGCTTTCTTT.

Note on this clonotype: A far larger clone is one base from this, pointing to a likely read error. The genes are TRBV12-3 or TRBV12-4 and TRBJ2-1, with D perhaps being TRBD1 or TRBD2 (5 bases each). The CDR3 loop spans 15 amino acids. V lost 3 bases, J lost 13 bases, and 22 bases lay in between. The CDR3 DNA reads TGTGCCAGCAGTTTGGGCCAGCCCCAAGGGGAGACCCAGTTCTTC. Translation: CASSLGQPQGETQFF.

The CDR3 region has the DNA TGCGCCAGCAGCATTCAGGGTACGGGTGAGCAGTTCTTC. Translating gives CASSIQGTGEQFF. The chain joins TRBV5-1 to TRBJ2-1; tentatively, D is TRBD1 (5 bases). Germline loops: CDR1 SGHRS, CDR2 YFSETQ. There are 13 residues in the CDR3. Trimming removed 4 bases at V and 9 bases at J, with 14 bases between.

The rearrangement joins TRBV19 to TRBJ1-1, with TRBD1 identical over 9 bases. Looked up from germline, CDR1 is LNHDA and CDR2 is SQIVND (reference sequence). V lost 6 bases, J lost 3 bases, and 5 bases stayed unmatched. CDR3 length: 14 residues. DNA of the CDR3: TGTGCCAGTAGCCGTGGACAGGGGTACACTGAAGCTTTCTTT. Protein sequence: CASSRGQGYTEAFF.

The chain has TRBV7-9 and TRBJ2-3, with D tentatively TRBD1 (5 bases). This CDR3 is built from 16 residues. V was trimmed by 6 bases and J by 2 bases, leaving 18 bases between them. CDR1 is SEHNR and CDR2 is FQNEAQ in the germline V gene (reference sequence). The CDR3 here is CASRPIGAEFTDTQYF. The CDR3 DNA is TGTGCCAGCAGGCCCATTGGGGCGGAGTTCACAGATACGCAGTATTTT.

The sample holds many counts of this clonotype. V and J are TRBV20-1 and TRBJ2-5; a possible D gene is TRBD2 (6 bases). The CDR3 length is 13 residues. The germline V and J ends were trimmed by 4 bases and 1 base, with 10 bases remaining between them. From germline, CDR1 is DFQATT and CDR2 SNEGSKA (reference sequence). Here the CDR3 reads CSAMAGTQETQYF. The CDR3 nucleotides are TGCAGTGCTATGGCGGGGACCCAAGAGACCCAGTACTTC.